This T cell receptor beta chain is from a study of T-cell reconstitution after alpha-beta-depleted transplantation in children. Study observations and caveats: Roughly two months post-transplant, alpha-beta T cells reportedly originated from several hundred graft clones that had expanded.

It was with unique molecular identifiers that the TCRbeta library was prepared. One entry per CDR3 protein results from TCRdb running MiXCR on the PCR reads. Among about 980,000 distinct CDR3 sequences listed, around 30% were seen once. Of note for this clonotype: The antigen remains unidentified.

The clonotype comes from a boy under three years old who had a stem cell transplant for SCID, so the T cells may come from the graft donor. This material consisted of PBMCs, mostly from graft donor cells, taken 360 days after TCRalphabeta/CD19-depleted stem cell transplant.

The CDR3 DNA is TGTGCCAGCACCTACTTCACCTACGAGCAGTACTTC. Translation gives CASTYFTYEQYF. The genes are TRBV21-1 and TRBJ2-7. TRBV21-1 is assigned pseudogene status. This CDR3 contains 12 residues.